This TCR beta chain was sequenced during a study of CD8+ T cells in alopecia areata. The overall study: Treated patients were given oral tofacitinib, which was dosed at 5 to 10 mg twice daily.

V lost 7 bases, J lost 4 bases, and 9 bases lay in between. The V gene's germline CDR1 is MNHEY and CDR2 SMNVEV (reference sequence). This CDR3 has 12 residues. Documented treatment: oral pan-JAK inhibitor, 5-10 mg twice daily. Alopecia areata patients had lesional scalp punch biopsies and peripheral blood taken from them. cDNA serving as the sequencing template came from extracted, reverse transcribed RNA. Produced via immunoSEQ multiplex PCR; TCRdb's table is partial and in-frame only. The data show fewer than 250,000 clones, around three fifths seen once. The sequencing here drew on CD4+ T cells sorted from blood, taken between weeks 49 and 50, from a patient treated with tofacitinib. This TCR was recovered from a human donor with alopecia areata. V usage is TRBV27 and J usage is TRBJ2-3, with D possibly being TRBD2 (5 bases). Here the CDR3 DNA reads TGTGCCAGCAACGAGGGTTCAGATACGCAGTATTTT. Amino acid sequence: CASNEGSDTQYF.